A selection of T cell receptor beta chains follows, all from one sample in a study of T cell changes during pregnancy in multiple sclerosis. Assay: immunoSEQ multiplex PCR; the TCRdb copy retains only in-frame clones and omits some. This repertoire shows tens of thousands of clones, about 94% found once; its top ten account for more than 0.12%. The starting material was CD4+ T cells from peripheral blood mononuclear cells, obtained after pregnancy. These receptors originate from a female donor with multiple sclerosis, enrolled in a pregnancy study. Both conserved end residues are part of each CDR3. D genes are given only for firm matches. A row's size may be missing; if present it is once, few, many or a size class.

v_gene: TRBV5-4; j_gene: TRBJ2-3; abundance: .; d_gene: .; CDR3aa: CASSSEGLDTQYF; CDR3nt: TGTGCCAGCAGCTCTGAAGGACTGGATACGCAGTATTTT
v_gene: TRBV19; j_gene: TRBJ2-7; abundance: once; d_gene: .; CDR3aa: CASSTQARGPYEQYF; CDR3nt: TGTGCCAGTAGTACCCAAGCTAGAGGCCCCTACGAGCAGTACTTC
v_gene: TRBV28; j_gene: TRBJ2-7; abundance: .; d_gene: TRBD2; CDR3aa: CASSSGGLAGAYEQYF; CDR3nt: TGTGCCAGCAGCTCGGGAGGGCTAGCGGGAGCCTACGAGCAGTACTTC
v_gene: TRBV5-5; j_gene: TRBJ1-5; abundance: once; d_gene: TRBD1; CDR3aa: CASSLGQVNQPQHF; CDR3nt: TGTGCCAGCAGCCTGGGACAGGTCAATCAGCCCCAGCATTTT
v_gene: TRBV28; j_gene: TRBJ2-7; abundance: .; d_gene: TRBD1; CDR3aa: CASSPSDRVIYEQYF; CDR3nt: TGTGCCAGCAGTCCATCGGACAGGGTTATCTACGAGCAGTACTTC
v_gene: TRBV19; j_gene: TRBJ1-1; abundance: .; d_gene: TRBD1; CDR3aa: CASSISWQGVTNTEAFF; CDR3nt: TGTGCCAGTAGTATAAGCTGGCAGGGGGTTACGAACACTGAAGCTTTCTTT
v_gene: TRBV2; j_gene: TRBJ2-7; abundance: .; d_gene: .; CDR3aa: CASSEASYEQYF; CDR3nt: TGTGCCAGCAGTGAAGCGAGCTACGAGCAGTACTTC
v_gene: TRBV7-2; j_gene: TRBJ2-3; abundance: .; d_gene: .; CDR3aa: CASSSLALYTDTQYF; CDR3nt: TGTGCCAGCAGCTCACTAGCACTTTACACAGATACGCAGTATTTT
v_gene: TRBV19; j_gene: TRBJ1-1; abundance: .; d_gene: TRBD1; CDR3aa: CASSIAGGYTEAFF; CDR3nt: TGTGCCAGTAGTATAGCAGGGGGGTACACTGAAGCTTTCTTT
v_gene: TRBV2; j_gene: TRBJ2-3; abundance: once; d_gene: .; CDR3aa: CASSRGAGGTDTQYF; CDR3nt: TGTGCCAGCAGCCGGGGGGCGGGGGGCACAGATACGCAGTATTTT
v_gene: TRBV7-9; j_gene: TRBJ2-7; abundance: once; d_gene: TRBD1; CDR3aa: CASKGQGSYEQYF; CDR3nt: TGTGCCAGCAAGGGACAGGGGAGCTACGAGCAGTACTTC
v_gene: TRBV19; j_gene: TRBJ2-3; abundance: .; d_gene: TRBD1; CDR3aa: CASSTGQGAYTQYF; CDR3nt: TGTGCCAGTAGTACGGGGCAGGGGGCTTATACGCAGTATTTT
v_gene: TRBV28; j_gene: TRBJ2-7; abundance: .; d_gene: .; CDR3aa: CASRRQAMPRNYEQYF; CDR3nt: TGTGCCAGCAGACGACAGGCTATGCCTCGAAACTACGAGCAGTACTTC
v_gene: TRBV29-1; j_gene: TRBJ1-4; abundance: .; d_gene: .; CDR3aa: CSVGQRGEKLFF; CDR3nt: TGCAGCGTTGGACAACGGGGGGAAAAACTGTTTTTT
v_gene: TRBV19; j_gene: TRBJ1-2; abundance: .; d_gene: TRBD1; CDR3aa: CAISSPPGQRNGYTF; CDR3nt: TGTGCCATCTCCTCTCCGCCGGGACAGAGAAATGGCTACACCTTC
v_gene: TRBV4-1; j_gene: TRBJ1-5; abundance: .; d_gene: .; CDR3aa: CASSRHEGLNQPQHF; CDR3nt: TGCGCCAGCAGCCGTCACGAGGGCCTCAATCAGCCCCAGCATTTT
v_gene: TRBV27; j_gene: TRBJ2-7; abundance: .; d_gene: TRBD1; CDR3aa: CASSTPGQGKDEQYF; CDR3nt: TGTGCCAGCAGTACTCCGGGACAGGGAAAAGACGAGCAGTACTTC
v_gene: TRBV5-8; j_gene: TRBJ1-2; abundance: .; d_gene: .; CDR3aa: CASSLAGPNYGYTF; CDR3nt: TGTGCCAGCAGCTTGGCAGGGCCCAACTATGGCTACACCTTC
v_gene: TRBV6-5; j_gene: TRBJ2-6; abundance: .; d_gene: .; CDR3aa: CASSSIGANVLTF; CDR3nt: TGTGCCAGCAGTAGCATAGGGGCCAACGTCCTGACTTTC
v_gene: TRBV4-2; j_gene: TRBJ2-7; abundance: .; d_gene: TRBD2; CDR3aa: CASSQAAGAVYEQYF; CDR3nt: TGTGCCAGCAGCCAAGCCGCGGGAGCCGTATACGAGCAGTACTTC
v_gene: TRBV19; j_gene: TRBJ2-1; abundance: .; d_gene: .; CDR3aa: CASSVTGVPPYNEQFF; CDR3nt: TGTGCCAGTAGTGTCACGGGAGTCCCCCCCTACAATGAGCAGTTCTTC
v_gene: TRBV2; j_gene: TRBJ2-1; abundance: few; d_gene: TRBD1; CDR3aa: CASRDRAASNEQFF; CDR3nt: TGTGCCAGCAGGGACAGGGCAGCAAGCAATGAGCAGTTCTTC